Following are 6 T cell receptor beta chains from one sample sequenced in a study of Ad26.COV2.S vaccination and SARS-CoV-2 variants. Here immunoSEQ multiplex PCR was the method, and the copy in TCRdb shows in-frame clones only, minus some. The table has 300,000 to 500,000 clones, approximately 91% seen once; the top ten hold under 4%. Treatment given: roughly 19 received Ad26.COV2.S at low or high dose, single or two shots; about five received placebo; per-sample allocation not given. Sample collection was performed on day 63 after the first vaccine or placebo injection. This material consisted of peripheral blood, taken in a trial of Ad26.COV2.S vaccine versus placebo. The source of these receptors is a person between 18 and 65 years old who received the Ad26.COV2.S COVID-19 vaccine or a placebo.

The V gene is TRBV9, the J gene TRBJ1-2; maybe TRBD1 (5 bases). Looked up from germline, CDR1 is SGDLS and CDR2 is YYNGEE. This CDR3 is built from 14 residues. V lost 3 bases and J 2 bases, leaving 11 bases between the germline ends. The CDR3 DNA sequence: TGTGCCAGCAGCGGCCAGACAGAGAACTATGGCTACACCTTC. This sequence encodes CASSGQTENYGYTF.

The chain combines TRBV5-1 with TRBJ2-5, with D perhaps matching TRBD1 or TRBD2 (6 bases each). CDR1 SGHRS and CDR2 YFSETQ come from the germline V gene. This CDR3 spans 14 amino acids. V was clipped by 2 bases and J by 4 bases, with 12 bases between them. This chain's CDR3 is CASSFARGGETQYF. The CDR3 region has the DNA TGCGCCAGCAGCTTCGCCAGGGGAGGAGAGACCCAGTACTTC.

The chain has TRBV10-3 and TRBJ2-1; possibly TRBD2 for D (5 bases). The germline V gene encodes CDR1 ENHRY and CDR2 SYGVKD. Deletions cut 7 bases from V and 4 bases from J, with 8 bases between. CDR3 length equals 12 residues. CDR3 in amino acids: CAIMDLYNEQFF. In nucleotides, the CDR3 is TGTGCCATCATGGACTTATACAATGAGCAGTTCTTC.

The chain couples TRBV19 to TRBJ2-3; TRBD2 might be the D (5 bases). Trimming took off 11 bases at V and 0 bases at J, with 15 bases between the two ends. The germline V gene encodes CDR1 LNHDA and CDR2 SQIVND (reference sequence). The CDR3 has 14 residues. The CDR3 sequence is CAARGRSSTDTQYF. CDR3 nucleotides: TGTGCCGCCCGGGGTCGCTCTAGCACAGATACGCAGTATTTT.

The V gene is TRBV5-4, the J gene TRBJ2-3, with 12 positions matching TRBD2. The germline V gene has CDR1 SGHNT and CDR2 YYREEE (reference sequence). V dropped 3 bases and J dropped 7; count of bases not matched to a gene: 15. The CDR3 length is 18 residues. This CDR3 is CASSSYEVGLAGVNTQYF. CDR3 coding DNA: TGTGCCAGCAGCTCTTACGAAGTGGGACTAGCGGGCGTAAATACGCAGTATTTT.

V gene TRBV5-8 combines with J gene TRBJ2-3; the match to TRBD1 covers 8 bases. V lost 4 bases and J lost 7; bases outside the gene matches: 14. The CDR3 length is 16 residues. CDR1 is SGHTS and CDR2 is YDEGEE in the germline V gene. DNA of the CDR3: TGTGCCAGCAGCCGGACAGGGCCCTCGGGTAAAAATACGCAGTATTTT. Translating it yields CASSRTGPSGKNTQYF.